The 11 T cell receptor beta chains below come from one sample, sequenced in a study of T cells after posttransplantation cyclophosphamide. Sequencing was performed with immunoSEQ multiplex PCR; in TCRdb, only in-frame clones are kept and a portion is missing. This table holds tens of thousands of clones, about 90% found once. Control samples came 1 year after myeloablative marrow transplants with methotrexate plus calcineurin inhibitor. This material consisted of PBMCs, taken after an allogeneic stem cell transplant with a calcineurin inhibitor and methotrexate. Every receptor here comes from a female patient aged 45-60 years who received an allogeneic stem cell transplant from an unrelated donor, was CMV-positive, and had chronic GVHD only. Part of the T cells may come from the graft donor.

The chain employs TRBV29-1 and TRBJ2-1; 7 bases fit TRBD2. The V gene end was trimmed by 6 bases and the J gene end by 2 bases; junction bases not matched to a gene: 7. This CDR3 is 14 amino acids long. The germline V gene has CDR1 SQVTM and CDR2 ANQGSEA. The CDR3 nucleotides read TGCAGCGTCAGAGCGGGACTGCCCTACAATGAGCAGTTCTTC. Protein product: CSVRAGLPYNEQFF.

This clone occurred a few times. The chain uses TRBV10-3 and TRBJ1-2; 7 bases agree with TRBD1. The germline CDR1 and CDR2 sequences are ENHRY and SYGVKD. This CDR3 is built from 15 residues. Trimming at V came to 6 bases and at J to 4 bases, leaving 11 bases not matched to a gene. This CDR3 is CAIRSNGQELYGYTF. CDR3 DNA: TGTGCCATCAGGAGTAATGGACAGGAGCTCTATGGCTACACCTTC.

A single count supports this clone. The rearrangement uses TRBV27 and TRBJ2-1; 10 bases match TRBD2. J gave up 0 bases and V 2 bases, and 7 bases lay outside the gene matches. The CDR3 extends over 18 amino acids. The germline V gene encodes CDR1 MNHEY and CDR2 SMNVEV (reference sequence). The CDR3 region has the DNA TGTGCCAGCAGTTTACGGGGTGCTAGCGGGAGCTCCTACAATGAGCAGTTCTTC. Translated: CASSLRGASGSSYNEQFF.

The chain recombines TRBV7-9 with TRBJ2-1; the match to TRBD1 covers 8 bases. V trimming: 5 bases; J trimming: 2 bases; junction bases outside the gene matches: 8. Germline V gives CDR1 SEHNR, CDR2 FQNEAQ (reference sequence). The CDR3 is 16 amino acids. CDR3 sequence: CASSPTGTGAYNEQFF. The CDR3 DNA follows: TGTGCCAGCAGCCCTACCGGGACAGGAGCCTACAATGAGCAGTTCTTC.

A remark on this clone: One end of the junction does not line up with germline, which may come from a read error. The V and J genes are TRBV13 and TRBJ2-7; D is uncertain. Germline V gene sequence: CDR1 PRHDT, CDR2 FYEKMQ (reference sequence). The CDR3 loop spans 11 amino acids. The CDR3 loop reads CASSLTQFQCF. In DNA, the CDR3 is TGTGCCAGCAGCTTAACGCAGTTCCAGTGCTTC.

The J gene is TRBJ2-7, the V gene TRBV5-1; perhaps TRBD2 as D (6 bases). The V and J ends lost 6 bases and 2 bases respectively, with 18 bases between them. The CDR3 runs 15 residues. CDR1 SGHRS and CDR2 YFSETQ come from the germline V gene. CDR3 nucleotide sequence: TGCGCCAGCAAATACTGGGGAGGCGATGCCTACGAGCAGTACTTC. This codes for CASKYWGGDAYEQYF.

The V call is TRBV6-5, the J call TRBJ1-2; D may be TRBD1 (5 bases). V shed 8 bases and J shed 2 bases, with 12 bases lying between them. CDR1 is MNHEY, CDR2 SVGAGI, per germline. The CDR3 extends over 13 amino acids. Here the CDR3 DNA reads TGTGCCAGCGAACAGGAGCTAAACTATGGCTACACCTTC. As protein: CASEQELNYGYTF.

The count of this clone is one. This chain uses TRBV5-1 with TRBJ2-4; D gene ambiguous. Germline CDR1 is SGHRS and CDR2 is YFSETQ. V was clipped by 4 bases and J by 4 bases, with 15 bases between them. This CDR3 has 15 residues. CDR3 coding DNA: TGCGCCAGCAGCCCTAGGTCCGAACTTAAAAACATTCAGTACTTC. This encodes CASSPRSELKNIQYF.

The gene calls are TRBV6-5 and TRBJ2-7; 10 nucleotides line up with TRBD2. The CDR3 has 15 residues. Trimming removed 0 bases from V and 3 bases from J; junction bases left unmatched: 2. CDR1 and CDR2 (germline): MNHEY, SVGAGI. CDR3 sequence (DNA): TGTGCCAGCAGTTACTCGCCTAGCGGGAGCTACGAGCAGTACTTC. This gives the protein CASSYSPSGSYEQYF.

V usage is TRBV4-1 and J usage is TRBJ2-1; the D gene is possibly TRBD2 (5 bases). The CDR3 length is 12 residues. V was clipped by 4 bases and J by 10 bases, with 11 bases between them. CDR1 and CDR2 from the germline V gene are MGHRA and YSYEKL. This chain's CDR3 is CASSPIGSEQFF. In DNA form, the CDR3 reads TGCGCCAGCAGCCCGATAGGGAGCGAGCAGTTCTTC.

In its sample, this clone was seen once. Here the CDR3 DNA reads TGCGCCAGCAGCTGGACTAGCGCGCCCTACGAGCAGTACTTC. Protein product: CASSWTSAPYEQYF. V is TRBV5-1 and J is TRBJ2-7, with 9 bases aligning to TRBD2. CDR1 and CDR2 (germline): SGHRS, YFSETQ. This CDR3 contains 14 residues. The ends lost 3 bases at V and 2 bases at J; junction bases unmatched: 3.